Listed here are 11 T cell receptor beta chains from one sample, sequenced in a study of PD-1 blockade in classical Hodgkin lymphoma. TCRdb's table, derived via immunoSEQ multiplex PCR, lists solely in-frame clones and lacks some. The profile shows fewer than 40,000 clones, 84% of them singletons. Documented time point: cycle 4 day 1 (C4D1), after around six weeks of nivolumab. Each patient's relapse followed autologous stem cell transplantation, and brentuximab vedotin exposure varied. Magnetic negative selection served to purify CD4+ T cells out of PBMCs that had been thawed. The source was CD4+ T cells from blood, collected before the fourth cycle of nivolumab. All receptors come from a human donor with classical Hodgkin lymphoma.

This clone came up a few times. The gene calls are TRBV7-8 and TRBJ1-1; a possible D gene is TRBD1 (6 bases). The CDR3 consists of 13 residues. Trimming removed 6 bases at V and 3 bases at J, with 11 bases between. Germline CDR1 is SGHVS and CDR2 is FQNEAQ. CDR3: CASRRGGDTEAFF. The CDR3 nucleotides are TGTGCCAGCAGAAGAGGGGGGGACACTGAAGCTTTCTTT.

The chain is built from TRBV7-3 and TRBJ1-1; D is unclear. Trimming took off 5 bases at V and 1 base at J, with 8 bases between the two ends. From germline, CDR1 is SGHTA and CDR2 FQGTGA. The CDR3 runs to 13 residues. The CDR3: CASSLEGNTEAFF. The CDR3 DNA is TGTGCCAGCAGCCTGGAGGGGAACACTGAAGCTTTCTTT.

This clone was seen once. The chain carries TRBV5-1 and TRBJ2-7; D might be TRBD1 (6 bases). The V end was cut by 3 bases, the J end by 6 bases, with 19 bases between. The CDR3 sequence is 15 residues long. Germline loops: CDR1 SGHRS, CDR2 YFSETQ. CDR3 sequence (DNA): TGCGCCAGCAGCTACGGTCAGGGGTCGGTGTTCGAGCAGTACTTC. The encoded protein is CASSYGQGSVFEQYF.

The chain links TRBV2 to TRBJ2-2; D gene unclear. The V end was cut by 8 bases, the J end by 6 bases, with 16 bases between. CDR1 is SNHLY, CDR2 FYNNEI, per germline. This CDR3 comprises 14 residues. The CDR3 bases are TGTGCCAGCTCGATGGAGTCAAGCGCCGGGGAGCTGTTTTTT. Protein sequence: CASSMESSAGELFF.

The chain employs TRBV4-1 and TRBJ2-7; perhaps TRBD1 as D (6 bases). Trimming took off 0 bases at V and 3 bases at J, with 27 bases between the two ends. The CDR3 totals 20 residues. The germline V gene encodes CDR1 MGHRA and CDR2 YSYEKL. CDR3 loop: CASSQDSSSSGEVTIYEQYF. The DNA of the CDR3 is TGCGCCAGCAGCCAAGATTCCTCTTCTTCAGGGGAAGTGACGATCTACGAGCAGTACTTC.

The V call is TRBV13, the J call TRBJ1-5; D gene unclear. The CDR3 runs 20 residues. Trimming took 0 bases from V and 4 from J, leaving 25 bases between them. CDR1 and CDR2 from the germline V gene are PRHDT and FYEKMQ (reference sequence). The CDR3, as DNA: TGTGCCAGCAGCTTAGGTCCAAGGGCTCGGACGGACCAAAAAAATCAGCCCCAGCATTTT. Translating gives CASSLGPRARTDQKNQPQHF. The full variable domain, in which reference TRBV13 and TRBJ1-5 provide the parts outside the CDR3, is AAGVIQSPRHLIKEKRETATLKCYPIPRHDTVYWYQQGPGQDPQFLISFYEKMQSDKGSIPDRFSAQQFSDYHSELNMSSLELGDSALYFCASSLGPRARTDQKNQPQHFGDGTRLSIL.

J is TRBJ2-3 and V is TRBV6-1; possible D gene TRBD2, 5 bases. The CDR3 covers 14 residues. Germline V gives CDR1 MNHNS, CDR2 SASEGT. V was pared by 5 bases and J by 4 bases, with 13 bases between. CDR3 sequence: CASSSLGPADTQYF. The CDR3 nucleotides read TGTGCCAGCAGTTCACTAGGCCCAGCAGATACGCAGTATTTT.

This clone was seen just once. The J gene is TRBJ2-2, the V gene TRBV19; TRBD1 or TRBD2 may be the D gene (5 bases each). The germline V gene has CDR1 LNHDA and CDR2 SQIVND (reference sequence). CDR3 length: 13 residues. The V end was cut by 2 bases, the J end by 8 bases, with 9 bases between. DNA of the CDR3: TGTGCCAGTAGTATATTGGGGGTAGGGGAGCTGTTTTTT. The encoded protein is CASSILGVGELFF.

The J gene is TRBJ1-1, the V gene TRBV30; TRBD1 might be the D (6 bases). Trimming left V 2 bases short and J 5 bases short, with 21 bases between. Per the germline V gene, CDR1 is GTSNPN and CDR2 is SVGIG (reference sequence). The CDR3 runs 16 residues. The CDR3 sequence is CAWSTSRGMGKTEAFF. The DNA of the CDR3 is TGTGCCTGGAGTACTAGCAGGGGAATGGGGAAAACTGAAGCTTTCTTT. The whole variable domain, remainder taken from reference TRBV30 and TRBJ1-1, is SQTIHQWPATLVQPVGSPLSLECTVEGTSNPNLYWYRQAAGRGLQLLFYSVGIGQISSEVPQNLSASRPQDRQFILSSKKLLLSDSGFYLCAWSTSRGMGKTEAFFGQGTRLTVV.

The chain is built from TRBV19 and TRBJ2-7, with 8 positions matching TRBD1. Germline CDR1 is LNHDA and CDR2 is SQIVND (reference sequence). This CDR3 has 16 residues. V lost 5 bases to trimming and J lost 1 base; unmatched junction nucleotides: 10. The CDR3, as DNA: TGTGCCAGTAGTGCCCACAGGGGGAGTTTTTCCTACGAGCAGTACTTC. It encodes CASSAHRGSFSYEQYF.

The rearrangement links TRBV5-1 to TRBJ2-7; D perhaps matches TRBD2 (6 bases). Trimming took off 0 bases at V and 3 bases at J, with 25 bases between the two ends. CDR3 length: 19 residues. Germline lookup yields CDR1 SGHRS and CDR2 YFSETQ. The CDR3 protein is CASSLAQQRGALISYEQYF. The CDR3 coding sequence is TGCGCCAGCAGCTTGGCCCAGCAGCGCGGGGCGCTAATTAGCTACGAGCAGTACTTC.